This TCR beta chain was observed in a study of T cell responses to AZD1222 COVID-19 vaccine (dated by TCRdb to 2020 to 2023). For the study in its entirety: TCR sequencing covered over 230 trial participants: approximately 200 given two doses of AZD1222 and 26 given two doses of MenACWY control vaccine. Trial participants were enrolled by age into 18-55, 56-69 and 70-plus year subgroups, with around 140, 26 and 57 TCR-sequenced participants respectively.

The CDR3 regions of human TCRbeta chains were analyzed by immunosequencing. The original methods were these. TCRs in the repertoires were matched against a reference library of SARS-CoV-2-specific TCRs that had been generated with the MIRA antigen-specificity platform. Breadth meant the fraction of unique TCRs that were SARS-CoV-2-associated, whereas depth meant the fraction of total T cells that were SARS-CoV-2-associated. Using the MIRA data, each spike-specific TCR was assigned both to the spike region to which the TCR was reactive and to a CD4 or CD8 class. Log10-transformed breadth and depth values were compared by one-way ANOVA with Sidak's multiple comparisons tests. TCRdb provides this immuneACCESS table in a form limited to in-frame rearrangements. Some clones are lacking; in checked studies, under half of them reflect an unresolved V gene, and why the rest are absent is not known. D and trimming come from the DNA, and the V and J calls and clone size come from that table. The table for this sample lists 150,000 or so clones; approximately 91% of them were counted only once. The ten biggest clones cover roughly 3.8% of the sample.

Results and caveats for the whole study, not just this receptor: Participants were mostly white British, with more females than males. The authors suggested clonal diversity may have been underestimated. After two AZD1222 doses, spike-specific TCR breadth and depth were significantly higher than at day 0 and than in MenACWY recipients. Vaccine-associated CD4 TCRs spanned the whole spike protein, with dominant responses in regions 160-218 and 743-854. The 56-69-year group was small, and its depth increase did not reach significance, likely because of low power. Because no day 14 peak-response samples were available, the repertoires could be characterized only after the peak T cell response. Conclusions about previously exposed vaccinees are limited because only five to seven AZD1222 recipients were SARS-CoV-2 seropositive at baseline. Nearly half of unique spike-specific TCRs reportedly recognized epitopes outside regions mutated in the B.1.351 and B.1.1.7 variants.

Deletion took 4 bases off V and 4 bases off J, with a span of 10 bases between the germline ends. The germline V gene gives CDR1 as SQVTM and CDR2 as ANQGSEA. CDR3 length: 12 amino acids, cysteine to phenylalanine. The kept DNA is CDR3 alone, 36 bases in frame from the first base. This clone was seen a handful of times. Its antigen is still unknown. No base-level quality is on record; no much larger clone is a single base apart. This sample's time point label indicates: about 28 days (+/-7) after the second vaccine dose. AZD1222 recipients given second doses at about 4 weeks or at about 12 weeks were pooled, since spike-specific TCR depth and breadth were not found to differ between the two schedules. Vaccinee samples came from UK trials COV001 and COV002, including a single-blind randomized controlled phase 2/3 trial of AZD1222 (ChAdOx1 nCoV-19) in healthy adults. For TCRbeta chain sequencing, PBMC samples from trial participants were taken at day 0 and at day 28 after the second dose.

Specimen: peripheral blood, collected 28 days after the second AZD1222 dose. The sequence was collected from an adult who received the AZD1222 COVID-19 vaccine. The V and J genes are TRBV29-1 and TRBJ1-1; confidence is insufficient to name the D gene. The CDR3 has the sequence CSVAVGLTEAFF. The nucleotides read TGCAGCGTTGCCGTGGGTCTCACTGAAGCTTTCTTT.